The 10 T cell receptor beta chains below all came from one sample that was sequenced in a study of lymphopenia after photon versus proton radiotherapy. Measured with immunoSEQ multiplex PCR; TCRdb has only the in-frame clones, and not every one. The sample lists 70,000 or so clones; about nine tenths were seen once. The sample in question was peripheral blood, obtained from a patient treated with photon-based radiotherapy. These receptors all stem from a woman aged 70 to 79 with pancreatic cancer.

The chain uses TRBV5-6 and TRBJ2-1; D is possibly TRBD1 or TRBD2 (5 bases each). This CDR3 comprises 14 residues. Germline assignment: CDR1 SGHDT and CDR2 YYEEEE. Trimming stripped 0 bases from V and 8 bases from J, with 12 bases between. The CDR3 coding sequence is TGTGCCAGCAGCTTGGTCGGGACCAAGGATGAGCAGTTCTTC. Amino acids: CASSLVGTKDEQFF.

In this sample, this clone turned up once. The CDR3 DNA reads TGTGCCAGCAGCGTAGGTGGGGGGAGCACTGAAGCTTTCTTT. Its translation: CASSVGGGSTEAFF. This chain uses TRBV9 with TRBJ1-1; D may be TRBD1 (5 bases). The CDR3 is made up of 14 amino acids. The V end lost 0 bases, the J end lost 4 bases, and 10 bases lay between the germline ends. The germline CDR1 and CDR2 sequences are SGDLS and YYNGEE.

The chain links TRBV6-1 to TRBJ1-2; D may be TRBD1 (6 bases). Germline CDR1 reads MNHNS; CDR2 reads SASEGT. V was trimmed by 3 bases and J by 7 bases, leaving 12 bases between them. The CDR3 spans 13 residues. CDR3 amino acids: CASSEQGLGGYTF. CDR3 DNA: TGTGCCAGCAGTGAGCAGGGGCTAGGTGGCTACACCTTC.

This chain uses TRBV5-6 with TRBJ2-7; D uncertain. V lost 2 bases, J lost 2 bases, and 8 bases lay in between. The CDR3 contains 13 residues. CDR1 SGHDT and CDR2 YYEEEE come from the germline V gene. CDR3: CASSFAPPYEQYF. The CDR3 DNA sequence: TGTGCCAGCAGCTTCGCCCCACCCTACGAGCAGTACTTC.

The gene calls are TRBV27 and TRBJ2-7, with 8 nucleotides matching TRBD2. V lost 5 bases, J lost 1 base, and 10 bases stayed unmatched. The CDR3 extends over 16 amino acids. Germline V gene data show CDR1 as MNHEY and CDR2 as SMNVEV (reference sequence). The CDR3 bases are TGTGCCAGCAGTGCACAGAGGAGCGGGAGTTCCTACGAGCAGTACTTC. Encoded protein: CASSAQRSGSSYEQYF.

The J gene is TRBJ1-2, the V gene TRBV5-4; TRBD1 matches at 9 bases. Germline lookup yields CDR1 SGHNT and CDR2 YYREEE (reference sequence). V was clipped by 4 bases and J by 2 bases; unmatched bases: 6. This CDR3 region has 15 residues. The CDR3 region has the DNA TGTGCCAGCAGCCCCGGACAGGGGAGAAACTATGGCTACACCTTC. Residues: CASSPGQGRNYGYTF.

This sequence joins TRBV6-1 and TRBJ1-3, with D perhaps TRBD1 (5 bases). Germline loops: CDR1 MNHNS, CDR2 SASEGT. The CDR3 contains 13 residues. The V end lost 10 bases, the J end lost 0 bases, and 10 bases lay between the germline ends. CDR3 sequence reads: CATGGYSGNTIYF. Written as DNA, the CDR3 is TGTGCCACCGGGGGTTACTCTGGAAACACCATATATTTT.

This rearrangement joins TRBV7-9 to TRBJ1-2, with TRBD1 matching 9 bases. CDR3 length: 15 amino acids. Germline V lookup: CDR1 SEHNR, CDR2 FQNEAQ (reference sequence). Unmatched junction bases numbered 6, after V lost 5 bases and J lost 2 bases. Here the CDR3 reads CASSIGQGRNYGYTF. The CDR3 coding sequence is TGTGCCAGCAGCATTGGACAGGGGAGAAACTATGGCTACACCTTC.

The V and J genes are TRBV27 and TRBJ2-7; no definite D call. CDR3 length equals 14 residues. Germline values: CDR1 MNHEY, CDR2 SMNVEV (reference sequence). The V end was cut by 6 bases, the J end by 2 bases, with 14 bases between. CDR3 amino acids: CASSPNGRTYEQYF. CDR3 nucleotide sequence: TGTGCCAGCAGCCCCAATGGGCGGACCTACGAGCAGTACTTC.

This sequence joins TRBV5-8 and TRBJ2-7; TRBD2 aligns across 10 bases. The CDR3 length is 15 residues. The trim removed 1 base at V and 6 bases at J, leaving 7 bases unmatched. The V gene's germline CDR1 is SGHTS and CDR2 YDEGEE. The CDR3 is CASSLSLAGVGEQYF. CDR3 bases: TGTGCCAGCAGCTTGAGTCTAGCGGGAGTTGGCGAGCAGTACTTC.